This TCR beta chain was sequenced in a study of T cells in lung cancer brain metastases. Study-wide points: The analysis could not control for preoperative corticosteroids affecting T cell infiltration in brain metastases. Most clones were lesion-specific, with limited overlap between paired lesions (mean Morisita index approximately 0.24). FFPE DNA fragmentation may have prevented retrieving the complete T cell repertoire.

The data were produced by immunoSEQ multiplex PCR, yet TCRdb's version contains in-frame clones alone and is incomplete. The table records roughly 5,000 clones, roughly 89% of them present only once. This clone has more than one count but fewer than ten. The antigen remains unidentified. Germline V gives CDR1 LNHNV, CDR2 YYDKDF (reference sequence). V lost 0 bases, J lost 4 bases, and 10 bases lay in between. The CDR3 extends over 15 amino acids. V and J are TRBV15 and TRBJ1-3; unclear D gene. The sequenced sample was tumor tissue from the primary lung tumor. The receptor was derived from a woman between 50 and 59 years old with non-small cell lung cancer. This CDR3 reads CATSRESGHGNTIYF. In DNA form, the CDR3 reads TGTGCCACCAGCAGAGAGTCTGGGCACGGAAACACCATATATTTT.